The next 28 T cell receptor beta chains were all read from a single sample in a study of metastatic and nonmetastatic thyroid tumors (dated by TCRdb to between 2020 and 2021). Before undergoing thyroid surgery, none of the patients had been given any kind of treatment. Library preparation employed PCR. The instrument was an Illumina HiSeq 4000. The raw public data were reprocessed by TCRdb itself: fastp quality trimming at Q25, MiXCR clonotype calling, in-frame beta chains only. This sample has roughly 18,000 clones in its table, and about a quarter of those were observed once. The top ten constitute about 10% of the sample. The sample comprised tumor tissue. The origin of the receptors is a female donor with papillary thyroid cancer or a benign thyroid nodule (not recorded which). Some clones in this sample may be carry-over from other donors' samples.

The sample holds many counts of this clone. This chain uses TRBV10-3 with TRBJ2-1, with D hard to call. The CDR3 loop spans 11 amino acids. Trimming took 0 bases from V and 10 from J, leaving 4 bases between them. CDR1 ENHRY and CDR2 SYGVKD come from the germline V gene. The CDR3 sequence: CAISESAEQFF. CDR3 sequence (DNA): TGTGCCATCAGTGAGTCGGCGGAGCAGTTCTTC.

The V gene is TRBV5-1, the J gene TRBJ1-1, with D maybe TRBD1 (5 bases). Germline V gene lookup returns CDR1 SGHRS and CDR2 YFSETQ. Trimming removed 1 base at V and 4 bases at J, with 17 bases between. The CDR3 sequence is 16 residues long. As DNA, the CDR3 is TGCGCCAGCAGCTTGTCCCAGAGACGGGGGGGCACTGAAGCTTTCTTT. Its translation: CASSLSQRRGGTEAFF.

The chain combines TRBV6-5 with TRBJ2-7; D gene ambiguous. CDR1 is MNHEY and CDR2 is SVGAGI in the germline V gene. Trimming shortened V by 0 bases and J by 5 bases, and 14 bases separated the two germline ends. The CDR3 has 15 residues. CDR3 residues: CASSYSRAATNEQYF. The DNA of the CDR3 is TGTGCCAGCAGTTACTCACGGGCAGCCACGAACGAGCAGTACTTC.

V is TRBV20-1 and J is TRBJ2-3; D not certain. Per the germline V gene, CDR1 is DFQATT and CDR2 is SNEGSKA (reference sequence). Trimming left V 0 bases short and J 6 bases short, with 16 bases between. The CDR3 length is 15 residues. CDR3 sequence (DNA): TGCAGTGCTAGAGACCCCCCAACGGGCTACGATACGCAGTATTTT. Encoded protein: CSARDPPTGYDTQYF.

This clone has just a few counts. V is TRBV27 and J is TRBJ1-6; 7 bases agree with TRBD1. V was clipped by 2 bases and J by 4 bases; unmatched bases: 2. Germline V CDR1 and CDR2: MNHEY, SMNVEV (reference sequence). This CDR3 has 15 residues. The CDR3 loop reads CASSLKQGYNSPLHF. For the CDR3, the DNA is TGTGCCAGCAGTTTAAAACAGGGGTATAATTCACCCCTCCACTTT.

In DNA, the CDR3 is TGTGCCAGCAGCGTTGCAGGTCACGGGGATACGCAGTATTTT. Amino acids: CASSVAGHGDTQYF. This chain links TRBV9 with TRBJ2-3, with D hard to call. Germline V gene data show CDR1 as SGDLS and CDR2 as YYNGEE. The CDR3 runs to 14 residues. The germline V and J ends were trimmed by 2 bases and 6 bases, with 13 bases remaining between them. Filled out from reference TRBV9 and TRBJ2-3, the complete variable domain reads DSGVTQTPKHLITATGQRVTLRCSPRSGDLSVYWYQQSLDQGLQFLIQYYNGEERAKGNILERFSAQQFPDLHSELNLSSLELGDSALYFCASSVAGHGDTQYFGPGTRLTVL.

This clone was detected a few times. The rearrangement uses TRBV27 and TRBJ2-7; D unclear. Trimming stripped 5 bases from V and 0 bases from J, with 14 bases between. The CDR3 runs 15 residues. The germline V gene encodes CDR1 MNHEY and CDR2 SMNVEV (reference sequence). CDR3: CASSPYLGSSYEQYF. CDR3 DNA sequence: TGTGCCAGCAGTCCCTATCTCGGCAGCTCCTACGAGCAGTACTTC.

This clone was observed at least ten times. CDR3 protein: CASSPPWTDYEQYF. The CDR3 DNA is TGTGCCAGCAGCCCCCCCTGGACGGATTACGAGCAGTACTTC. The V gene is TRBV7-9, the J gene TRBJ2-7; no definite D call. The CDR3 is 14 amino acids. Trimming stripped 5 bases from V and 4 bases from J, with 15 bases between. In germline, CDR1 is SEHNR, CDR2 FQNEAQ (reference sequence).

Only a few counts were recorded for this clone. V is TRBV27 and J is TRBJ2-1; the match to TRBD2 covers 9 bases. The CDR3 spans 15 residues. Per germline, CDR1 MNHEY and CDR2 SMNVEV (reference sequence). V lost 6 bases, J lost 3 bases, and 6 bases stayed unmatched. The CDR3 coding sequence is TGTGCCAGCAGCCCGACTAGCGGACACTACAATGAGCAGTTCTTC. Its translation is CASSPTSGHYNEQFF.

The chain has TRBV6-2 or TRBV6-3 and TRBJ1-5, with D unresolved. The CDR3 contains 15 residues. V lost 0 bases, J lost 5 bases, and 11 bases lay in between. CDR1 is MNHEY, CDR2 SVGEGT, per germline. CDR3 DNA: TGTGCCAGCAGTTACTCGAGTCTCCTTGATCAGCCCCAGCATTTT. As protein: CASSYSSLLDQPQHF.

This clone occurred a few times. The chain employs TRBV12-3 or TRBV12-4 and TRBJ2-5; TRBD2 agrees at 11 bases. The CDR3 consists of 17 residues. With V trimmed by 3 bases and J by 7 bases, 13 bases remained unmatched. In nucleotides, the CDR3 is TGTGCCAGCAGTTTGCTGGTACTAGCGGGAGAAGGGGGGACCCAGTACTTC. Encoded protein: CASSLLVLAGEGGTQYF.

The V and J genes are TRBV20-1 and TRBJ2-7; D is undetermined. Germline V gene sequence: CDR1 DFQATT, CDR2 SNEGSKA (reference sequence). This CDR3 contains 13 residues. V lost 1 base to trimming and J lost 3 bases, with 10 bases between them. CDR3 sequence reads: CSARVQVNYEQYF. As DNA, the CDR3 is TGCAGTGCTAGAGTGCAGGTAAACTACGAGCAGTACTTC.

By share, this clone counts as medium-sized. The genes are TRBV12-3 or TRBV12-4 and TRBJ2-3; 9 bases agree with TRBD1. The junction had 6 bases not matched to a gene; V was cut back by 3 bases and J by 2 bases. The CDR3 loop spans 16 amino acids. This CDR3 is CASSFRTGVVTDTQYF. The CDR3 DNA sequence: TGTGCCAGCAGTTTCAGGACAGGGGTGGTCACAGATACGCAGTATTTT.

The sample holds many counts of this clone. The chain carries TRBV20-1 and TRBJ2-5, with 9 bases lining up with TRBD2. V lost 2 bases and J lost 0; bases outside the gene matches: 4. Germline CDR1 reads DFQATT; CDR2 reads SNEGSKA (reference sequence). This CDR3 comprises 15 residues. CDR3 protein: CSARLAGPYQETQYF. In nucleotides, the CDR3 is TGCAGTGCTAGACTAGCGGGGCCATACCAAGAGACCCAGTACTTC.

This clone is labeled as medium-sized. The J gene is TRBJ2-7, the V gene TRBV3-1; 10 bases agree with TRBD2. Germline V lookup: CDR1 LGHDT, CDR2 YNNKEL (reference sequence). V gave up 6 bases and J gave up 0 bases; unmatched junction bases: 5. CDR3 length equals 15 residues. The CDR3 reads CASSRLAGASYEQYF. CDR3 nucleotide sequence: TGTGCCAGCAGTCGACTAGCGGGTGCCTCCTACGAGCAGTACTTC.

This clone came up many times. This sequence joins TRBV11-2 and TRBJ1-1; possibly TRBD1 for D (6 bases). This CDR3 has 13 residues. The V end was cut by 3 bases, the J end by 12 bases, with 17 bases between. The germline gives CDR1 SGHAT, CDR2 FQNNGV. The chain's CDR3 is CASSFNARGPTFF. DNA of the CDR3: TGTGCCAGCAGCTTTAATGCCAGGGGTCCGACTTTCTTT.

A remark on this clone: The junction shows a germline mismatch at one end, possibly a read error. V and J are TRBV7-7 and TRBJ2-5; D tentatively reads TRBD1 or TRBD2 (5 bases each). Germline CDR1 is SSHAT and CDR2 is FNYEAQ (reference sequence). This CDR3 is 14 amino acids long. The CDR3 sequence: CASSSAWGQETQYF. The DNA of the CDR3 is TGTGCTAGCAGCTCAGCGTGGGGGCAAGAGACCCAGTACTTC.

This clone was counted between two and nine times. The chain is built from TRBV6-5 and TRBJ2-1; 9 nucleotides agree with TRBD1. V lost 3 bases, J lost 8 bases, and 8 bases stayed unmatched. Germline lookup yields CDR1 MNHEY and CDR2 SVGAGI. CDR3 length: 15 residues. The CDR3 DNA reads as TGTGCCAGCAGTTATGGAGGGACAGGGTACTATGAGCAGTTCTTC. This translates into CASSYGGTGYYEQFF.

The chain uses TRBV10-1 and TRBJ2-7; 7 bases are shared with TRBD2. Germline lookup yields CDR1 WNHNN and CDR2 SYGVQD (reference sequence). The CDR3 length is 17 residues. The J segment lost 4 bases and the V segment lost 7 bases, leaving 19 bases of the junction unmatched. CDR3 DNA: TGCGCCAGCACCCCGGGGTCAACTGCGGGAGTAGGATACGAGCAGTACTTC. This sequence encodes CASTPGSTAGVGYEQYF.

The chain is built from TRBV13 and TRBJ1-5; tentatively, D is TRBD1 (6 bases). The CDR3 length is 12 residues. With 5 bases removed from V and 7 bases from J, the gap between germline ends came to 9 bases. The V gene's germline CDR1 is PRHDT and CDR2 FYEKMQ (reference sequence). CDR3 sequence: CASSEGGQPQHF. CDR3 in DNA: TGTGCCAGCAGCGAGGGGGGGCAGCCCCAGCATTTT.

This clone was counted at least ten times. The chain carries TRBV13 and TRBJ2-4, with D tentatively TRBD2 (6 bases). Trimming pared 3 bases from V and 4 bases from J, leaving 13 bases between. The germline gives CDR1 PRHDT, CDR2 FYEKMQ (reference sequence). The CDR3 is made up of 15 amino acids. CDR3 DNA: TGTGCCAGCAGCTTGAGGGGCGCGGGGAAAAACATTCAGTACTTC. Its protein is CASSLRGAGKNIQYF.

This clone was observed once. The CDR3 region is CASSQDYMFGNQPQHF. The CDR3 nucleotides read TGTGCCAGCAGCCAAGATTATATGTTTGGCAATCAGCCCCAGCATTTT. The chain recombines TRBV3-1 with TRBJ1-5; D ambiguous. V lost 0 bases to trimming and J lost 2 bases, with 11 bases between them. The CDR3 extends over 16 amino acids. CDR1 LGHDT and CDR2 YNNKEL come from the germline V gene (reference sequence).

This clone was seen only a few times. V and J are TRBV5-4 and TRBJ1-1; the match to TRBD1 covers 7 bases. CDR1 is SGHNT, CDR2 YYREEE, per germline (reference sequence). CDR3 length: 14 amino acids. The junction had 9 bases not matched to a gene; V was cut back by 4 bases and J by 6 bases. CDR3 loop: CASSLDRRGPEAFF. The CDR3 DNA follows: TGTGCCAGCAGCCTGGACAGGCGGGGTCCTGAAGCTTTCTTT.

This clone was detected a few times. J is TRBJ1-1 and V is TRBV27; 7 bases agree with TRBD1. V was pared by 1 base and J by 4 bases, with 9 bases of the junction left unmatched. CDR3 length equals 16 residues. Germline CDR1 MNHEY, CDR2 SMNVEV (reference sequence). CDR3 coding DNA: TGTGCCAGCAGTTTATGGGCAGGGGGGAGGGGCACTGAAGCTTTCTTT. Translation gives CASSLWAGGRGTEAFF.

This sequence joins TRBV28 and TRBJ2-3; 11 positions match TRBD2. V dropped 3 bases and J dropped 4; count of bases not matched to a gene: 6. The germline CDR1 and CDR2 sequences are MDHEN and SYDVKM. The CDR3 has 16 amino acids. The CDR3 here is CASSLHSGRAADTQYF. As DNA, the CDR3 is TGTGCCAGCAGTTTGCATAGCGGGAGGGCTGCAGATACGCAGTATTTT.

The rearrangement links TRBV20-1 to TRBJ2-7; 13 nucleotides match TRBD2. Germline V gene lookup returns CDR1 DFQATT and CDR2 SNEGSKA (reference sequence). The V segment lost 6 bases and the J segment 1 base; nucleotides outside the gene matches: 3. The CDR3 has 14 residues. CDR3 DNA: TGCAGTGCAGGGACTAGCGGGGTGTCCTACGAGCAGTACTTC. As protein: CSAGTSGVSYEQYF.

In its sample, this clone was seen many times. The chain couples TRBV6-6 to TRBJ2-1, with 8 bases lining up with TRBD1. CDR3 size: 20 residues. With V trimmed by 4 bases and J by 10 bases, 27 bases remained unmatched. The germline V gene encodes CDR1 MNHNY and CDR2 SVGAGI (reference sequence). In nucleotides, the CDR3 is TGTGCCAGCAGTTCCACGGGATGGACAGGGACCGTTTACTCTGACAGGGAGCAGTTCTTC. Its translation: CASSSTGWTGTVYSDREQFF.

This clone has only a few counts. J is TRBJ1-1 and V is TRBV7-9, with TRBD1 as a possible D gene (6 bases). The germline V gene encodes CDR1 SEHNR and CDR2 FQNEAQ (reference sequence). Trimming took off 2 bases at V and 13 bases at J, with 17 bases between the two ends. This CDR3 has 13 residues. The CDR3 loop is CASSLSRAEGVFF. CDR3 DNA sequence: TGTGCCAGCAGCTTATCGCGTGCCGAGGGGGTTTTCTTT. The full variable domain, its missing parts supplied by reference TRBV7-9 and TRBJ1-1, is DTGVSQNPRHKITKRGQNVTFRCDPISEHNRLYWYRQTLGQGPEFLTYFQNEAQLEKSRLLSDRFSAERPKGSFSTLEIQRTEQGDSAMYLCASSLSRAEGVFFGQGTRLTVV.